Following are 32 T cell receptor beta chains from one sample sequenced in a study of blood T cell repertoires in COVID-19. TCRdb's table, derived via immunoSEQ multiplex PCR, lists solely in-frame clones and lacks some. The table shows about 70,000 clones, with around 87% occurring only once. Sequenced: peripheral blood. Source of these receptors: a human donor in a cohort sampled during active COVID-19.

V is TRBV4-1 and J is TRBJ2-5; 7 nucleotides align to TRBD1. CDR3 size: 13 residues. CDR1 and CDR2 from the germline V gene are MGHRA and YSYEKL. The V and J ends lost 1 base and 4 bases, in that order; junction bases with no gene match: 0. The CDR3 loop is CASSQAGGETQYF. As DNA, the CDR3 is TGCGCCAGCAGCCAAGCAGGGGGAGAGACCCAGTACTTC.

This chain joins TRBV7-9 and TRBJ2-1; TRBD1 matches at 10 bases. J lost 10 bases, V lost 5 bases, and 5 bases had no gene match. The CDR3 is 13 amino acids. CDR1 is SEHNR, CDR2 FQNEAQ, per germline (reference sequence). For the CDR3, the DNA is TGTGCCAGCAGCGTCCGACAGGGGGCAGAGCAGTTCTTC. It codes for CASSVRQGAEQFF.

CDR3 region: CASTPTSIAGGETQYF. The CDR3 DNA sequence: TGTGCCAGCACCCCGACCTCGATAGCGGGGGGAGAGACCCAGTACTTC. This chain uses TRBV5-8 with TRBJ2-5, with 10 bases fitting TRBD2. Losses at the gene ends were 6 bases for V and 4 bases for J; bases not matched to a gene: 12. Germline-derived CDR1 and CDR2 are SGHTS and YDEGEE. CDR3 length equals 16 residues.

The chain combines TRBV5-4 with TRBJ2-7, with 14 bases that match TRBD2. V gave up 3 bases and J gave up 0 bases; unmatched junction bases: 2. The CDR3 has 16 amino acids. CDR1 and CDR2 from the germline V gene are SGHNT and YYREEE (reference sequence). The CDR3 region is CASSSGLAGVSYEQYF. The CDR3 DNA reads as TGTGCCAGCAGCTCGGGACTAGCGGGAGTCTCCTACGAGCAGTACTTC.

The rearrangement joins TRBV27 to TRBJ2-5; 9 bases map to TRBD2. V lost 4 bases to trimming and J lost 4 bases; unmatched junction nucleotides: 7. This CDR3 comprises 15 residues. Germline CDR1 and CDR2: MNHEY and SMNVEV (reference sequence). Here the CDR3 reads CASSSAAGGGETQYF. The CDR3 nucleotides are TGTGCCAGCAGTTCCGCAGCGGGAGGAGGAGAGACCCAGTACTTC.

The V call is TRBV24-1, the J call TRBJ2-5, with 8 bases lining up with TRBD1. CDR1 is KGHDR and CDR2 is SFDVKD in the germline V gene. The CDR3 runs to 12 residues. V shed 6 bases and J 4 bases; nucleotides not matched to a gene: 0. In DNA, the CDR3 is TGTGCCACCAGTCAGGGGGCAGAGACCCAGTACTTC. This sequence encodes CATSQGAETQYF.

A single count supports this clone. The CDR3 region is CASIRNTEAFF. The CDR3 region has the DNA TGTGCCAGTATCAGGAACACTGAAGCTTTCTTT. The V gene is TRBV19, the J gene TRBJ1-1, with D hard to call. This CDR3 region has 11 residues. The germline CDR1 and CDR2 sequences are LNHDA and SQIVND (reference sequence). V was trimmed by 7 bases and J by 1 base, leaving 4 bases between them.

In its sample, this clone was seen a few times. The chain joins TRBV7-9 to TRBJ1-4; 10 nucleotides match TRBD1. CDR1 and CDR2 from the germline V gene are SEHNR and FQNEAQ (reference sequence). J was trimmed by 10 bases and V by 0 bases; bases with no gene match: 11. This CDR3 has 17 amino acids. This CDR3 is CASSLANLDRGRVKLFF. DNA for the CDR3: TGTGCCAGCAGCTTAGCAAATCTCGACAGGGGGCGCGTAAAACTGTTTTTT.

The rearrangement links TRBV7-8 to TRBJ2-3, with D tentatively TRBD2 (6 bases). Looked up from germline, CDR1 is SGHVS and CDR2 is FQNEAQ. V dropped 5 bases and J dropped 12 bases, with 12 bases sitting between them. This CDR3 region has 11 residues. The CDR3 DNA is TGTGCCAGCAGCCAGGGACTCCCCCAGTATTTT. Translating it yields CASSQGLPQYF.

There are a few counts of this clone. The CDR3 region has the DNA TGTGCCAGCAGTCGGGCGAGGGGACTAGCCTACAATGAGCAGTTCTTC. It codes for CASSRARGLAYNEQFF. V and J are TRBV6-4 and TRBJ2-1, with 8 bases fitting TRBD2. V gave up 5 bases and J gave up 2 bases; unmatched junction bases: 8. The CDR3 sequence is 16 residues long. Germline loops: CDR1 MRHNA, CDR2 SNTAGT.

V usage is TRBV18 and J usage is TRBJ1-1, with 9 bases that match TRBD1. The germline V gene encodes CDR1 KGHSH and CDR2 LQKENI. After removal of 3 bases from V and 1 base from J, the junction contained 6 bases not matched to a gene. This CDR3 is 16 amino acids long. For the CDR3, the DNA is TGTGCCAGCTCACCGGGACAGGGACTACAGAACACTGAAGCTTTCTTT. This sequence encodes CASSPGQGLQNTEAFF.

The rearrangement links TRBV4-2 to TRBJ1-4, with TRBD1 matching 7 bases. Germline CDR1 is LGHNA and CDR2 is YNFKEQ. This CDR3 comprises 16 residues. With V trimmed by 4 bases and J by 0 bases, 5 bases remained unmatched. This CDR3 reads CASSPKGAATNEKLFF. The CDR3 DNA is TGTGCCAGCAGCCCTAAGGGGGCAGCAACTAATGAAAAACTGTTTTTT.

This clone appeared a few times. The CDR3: CASSPYGTSSSYEQYF. The CDR3 coding sequence is TGTGCCAGCTCACCATACGGGACTAGCAGCTCCTACGAGCAGTACTTC. This chain links TRBV18 with TRBJ2-7, with 9 bases that match TRBD2. With 2 bases clipped from V and 0 bases from J, the junction kept 5 bases outside the gene matches. The CDR3 covers 16 residues. The V gene's germline CDR1 is KGHSH and CDR2 LQKENI.

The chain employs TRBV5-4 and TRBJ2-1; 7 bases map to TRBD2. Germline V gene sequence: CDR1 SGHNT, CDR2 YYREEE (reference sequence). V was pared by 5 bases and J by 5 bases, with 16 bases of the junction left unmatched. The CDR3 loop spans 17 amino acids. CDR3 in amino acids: CASSGVVASGENNEQFF. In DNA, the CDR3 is TGTGCCAGCAGTGGGGTGGTAGCCAGCGGGGAAAACAATGAGCAGTTCTTC.

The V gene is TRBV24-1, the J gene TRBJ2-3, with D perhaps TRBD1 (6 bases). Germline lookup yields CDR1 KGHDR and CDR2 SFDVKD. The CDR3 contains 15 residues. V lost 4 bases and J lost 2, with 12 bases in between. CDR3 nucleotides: TGTGCCACCAGTGACCCCAGGGGAGTCACAGATACGCAGTATTTT. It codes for CATSDPRGVTDTQYF.

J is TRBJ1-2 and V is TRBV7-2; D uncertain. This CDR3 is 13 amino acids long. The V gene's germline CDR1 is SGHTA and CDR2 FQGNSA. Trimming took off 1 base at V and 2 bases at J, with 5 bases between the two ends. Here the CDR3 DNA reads TGTGCCAGCAGCTTAGGGCAGAACTATGGCTACACCTTC. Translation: CASSLGQNYGYTF.

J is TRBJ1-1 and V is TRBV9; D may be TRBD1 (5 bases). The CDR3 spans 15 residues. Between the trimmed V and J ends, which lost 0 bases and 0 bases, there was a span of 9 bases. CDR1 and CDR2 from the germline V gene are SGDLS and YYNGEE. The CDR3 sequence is CASSVAGGVNTEAFF. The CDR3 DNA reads TGTGCCAGCAGCGTAGCTGGGGGGGTGAACACTGAAGCTTTCTTT.

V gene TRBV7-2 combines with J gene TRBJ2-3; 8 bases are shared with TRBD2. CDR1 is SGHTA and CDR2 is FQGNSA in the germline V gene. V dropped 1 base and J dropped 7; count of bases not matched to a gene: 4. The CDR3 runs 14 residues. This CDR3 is CASSLGTSRNTQYF. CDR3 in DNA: TGTGCCAGCAGCTTAGGGACTAGCAGGAATACGCAGTATTTT. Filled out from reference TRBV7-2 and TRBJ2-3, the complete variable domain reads GAGVSQSPSNKVTEKGKDVELRCDPISGHTALYWYRQSLGQGLEFLIYFQGNSAPDKSGLPSDRFSAERTGGSVSTLTIQRTQQEDSAVYLCASSLGTSRNTQYFGPGTRLTVL.

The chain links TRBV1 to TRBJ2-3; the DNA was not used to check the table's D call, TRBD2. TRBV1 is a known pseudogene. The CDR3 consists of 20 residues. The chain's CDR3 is CTSSQDVSGLAGGLTDTQYF. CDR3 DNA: TGCACCAGCAGCCAGGATGTTTCAGGACTAGCGGGGGGGCTCACAGATACGCAGTATTTT.

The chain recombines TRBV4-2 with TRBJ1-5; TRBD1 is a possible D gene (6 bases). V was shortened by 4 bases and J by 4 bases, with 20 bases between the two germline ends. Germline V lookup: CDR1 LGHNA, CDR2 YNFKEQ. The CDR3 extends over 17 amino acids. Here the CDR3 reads CASSPEGGGANNQPQHF. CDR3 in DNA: TGTGCCAGCAGCCCCGAGGGTGGGGGGGCGAATAATCAGCCCCAGCATTTT.

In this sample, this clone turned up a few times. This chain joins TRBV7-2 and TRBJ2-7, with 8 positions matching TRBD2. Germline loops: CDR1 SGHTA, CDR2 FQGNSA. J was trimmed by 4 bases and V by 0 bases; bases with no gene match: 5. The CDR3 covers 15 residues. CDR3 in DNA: TGTGCCAGCAGCTTAGCGGCGGGGGGCCAATACGAGCAGTACTTC. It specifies CASSLAAGGQYEQYF.

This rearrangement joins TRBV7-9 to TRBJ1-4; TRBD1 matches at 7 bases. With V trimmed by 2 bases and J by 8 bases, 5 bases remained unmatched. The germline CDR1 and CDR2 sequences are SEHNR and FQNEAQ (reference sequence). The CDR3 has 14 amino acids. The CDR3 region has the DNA TGTGCCAGCAGCTTAACAGGGGTTCCCGAAAAACTGTTTTTT. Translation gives CASSLTGVPEKLFF.

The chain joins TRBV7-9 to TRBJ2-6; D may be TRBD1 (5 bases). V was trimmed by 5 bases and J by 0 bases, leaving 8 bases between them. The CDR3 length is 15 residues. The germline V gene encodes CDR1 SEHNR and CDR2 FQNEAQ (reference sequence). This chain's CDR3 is CASSSRVSGANVLTF. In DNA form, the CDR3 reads TGTGCCAGCAGCAGCAGGGTCTCTGGGGCCAACGTCCTGACTTTC.

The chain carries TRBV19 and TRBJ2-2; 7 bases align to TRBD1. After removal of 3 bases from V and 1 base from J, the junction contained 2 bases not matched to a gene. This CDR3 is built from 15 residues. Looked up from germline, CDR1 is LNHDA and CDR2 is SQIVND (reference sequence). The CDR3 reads CASSMDRRNTGELFF. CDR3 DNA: TGTGCCAGTAGTATGGACAGGCGGAACACCGGGGAGCTGTTTTTT.

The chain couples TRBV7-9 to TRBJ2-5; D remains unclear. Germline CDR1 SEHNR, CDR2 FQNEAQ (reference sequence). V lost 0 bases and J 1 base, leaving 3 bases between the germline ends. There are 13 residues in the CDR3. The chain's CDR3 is CASSLASQETQYF. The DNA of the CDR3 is TGTGCCAGCAGCTTAGCCAGCCAAGAGACCCAGTACTTC.

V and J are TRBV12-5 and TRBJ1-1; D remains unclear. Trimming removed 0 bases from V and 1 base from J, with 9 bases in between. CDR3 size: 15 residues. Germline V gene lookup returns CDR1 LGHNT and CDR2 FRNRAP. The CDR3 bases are TGTGCTAGTGGTTTGGTATCAGGCAAGAACACTGAAGCTTTCTTT. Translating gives CASGLVSGKNTEAFF.

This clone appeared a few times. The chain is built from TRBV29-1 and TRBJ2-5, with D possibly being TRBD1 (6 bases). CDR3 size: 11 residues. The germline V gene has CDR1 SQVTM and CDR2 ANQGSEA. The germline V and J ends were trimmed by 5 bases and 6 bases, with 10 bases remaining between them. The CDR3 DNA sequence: TGCAGCGTTTCGGACAGTCAGACCCAGTACTTC. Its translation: CSVSDSQTQYF.

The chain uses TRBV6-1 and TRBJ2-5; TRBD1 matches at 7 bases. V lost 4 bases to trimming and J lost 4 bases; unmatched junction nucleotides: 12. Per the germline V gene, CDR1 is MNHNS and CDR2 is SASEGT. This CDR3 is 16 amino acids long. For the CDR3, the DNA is TGTGCCAGCAGTGCCAGAAGACAGGGTAAGGGAGAGACCCAGTACTTC. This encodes CASSARRQGKGETQYF.

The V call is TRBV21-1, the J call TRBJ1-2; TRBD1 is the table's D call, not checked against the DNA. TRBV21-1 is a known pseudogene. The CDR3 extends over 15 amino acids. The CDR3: CASSAPYQGPDGYTF. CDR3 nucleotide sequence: TGTGCCAGCAGCGCACCTTATCAGGGCCCGGATGGCTACACCTTC.

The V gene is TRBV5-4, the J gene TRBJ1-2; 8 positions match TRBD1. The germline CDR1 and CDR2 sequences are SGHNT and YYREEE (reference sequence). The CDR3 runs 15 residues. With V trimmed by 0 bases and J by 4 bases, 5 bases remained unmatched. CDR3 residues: CASSLVSGGGYGYTF. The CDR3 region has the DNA TGTGCCAGCAGCTTGGTATCAGGGGGCGGCTATGGCTACACCTTC. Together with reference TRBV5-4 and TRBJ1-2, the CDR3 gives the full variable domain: ETGVTQSPTHLIKTRGQQVTLRCSSQSGHNTVSWYQQALGQGPQFIFQYYREEENGRGNFPPRFSGLQFPNYSSELNVNALELDDSALYLCASSLVSGGGYGYTFGSGTRLTVV.

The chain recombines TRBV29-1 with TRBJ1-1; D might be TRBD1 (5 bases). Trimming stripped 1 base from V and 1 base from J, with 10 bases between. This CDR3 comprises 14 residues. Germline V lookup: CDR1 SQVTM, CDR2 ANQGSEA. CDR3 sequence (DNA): TGCAGCGTTGAAGTATATCAGGGGAACACTGAAGCTTTCTTT. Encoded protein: CSVEVYQGNTEAFF.

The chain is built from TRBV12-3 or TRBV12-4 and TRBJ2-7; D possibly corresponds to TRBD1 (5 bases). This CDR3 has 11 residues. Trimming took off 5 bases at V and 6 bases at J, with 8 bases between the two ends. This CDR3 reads CASSRRGEQYF. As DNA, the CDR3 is TGTGCCAGCAGTCGAAGGGGCGAGCAGTACTTC.